The count of the clone carrying this T cell receptor (beta chain) is one. What it binds is not known. MiXCR was run by TCRdb on the RT-PCR reads, yielding one entry per CDR3 protein. Of about 520,000 distinct CDR3 sequences in the sample, 7.2% were seen once. CDR3 length: 16 residues. The V end lost 5 bases, the J end lost 3 bases, and 19 bases lay between the germline ends. Per the germline V gene, CDR1 is SGHNT and CDR2 is YENEEA. The sample is drawn from a study of response to subunit inactivated influenza vaccine. The study, taken as a whole, reports: It was the authors' suggestion that each seasonal influenza vaccination recruits few new T cells.

Source: PBMCs from blood, taken around 25 months after vaccination. The sequence came from a man aged 45 to 75 who received an inactivated influenza vaccine. The V gene is TRBV11-3, the J gene TRBJ1-1; a weak D match, TRBD1 (6 bases). The CDR3 DNA reads as TGTGCCAGCAGCCAAGGTGGGGGCAGGGAGGACACTGAAGCTTTCTTT. The encoded protein is CASSQGGGREDTEAFF.